The 16 T cell receptor beta chains in this list originate from one sample, sequenced in a study of OX40 agonist ivuxolimab in advanced cancers. Using immunoSEQ multiplex PCR, the repertoire was profiled, and TCRdb retains in-frame clones only, with some absent. This repertoire shows approximately 98,000 clones, around 93% found once; its top ten account for approximately 0.69%. The sample in question was CD4+ or CD8+ T cells sorted from blood, obtained in a trial of the OX40 agonist ivuxolimab. Receptor source: an adult with an advanced solid tumor such as melanoma, head and neck, liver or kidney cancer.

This clone has more than one count but fewer than ten. The chain recombines TRBV30 with TRBJ1-2; 11 bases map to TRBD1. Per the germline V gene, CDR1 is GTSNPN and CDR2 is SVGIG (reference sequence). This CDR3 comprises 13 residues. After removal of 8 bases from V and 7 bases from J, the junction contained 9 bases not matched to a gene. The DNA for the CDR3 is TGTGCCCGAGGACAGGGGGCGCCCGGTGGCTACACCTTC. This encodes CARGQGAPGGYTF. The whole variable domain, filled in from reference TRBV30 and TRBJ1-2, reads SQTIHQWPATLVQPVGSPLSLECTVEGTSNPNLYWYRQAAGRGLQLLFYSVGIGQISSEVPQNLSASRPQDRQFILSSKKLLLSDSGFYLCARGQGAPGGYTFGSGTRLTVV.

The chain recombines TRBV11-2 with TRBJ1-4; D might be TRBD1 (5 bases). Germline V gene data show CDR1 as SGHAT and CDR2 as FQNNGV. The CDR3 extends over 15 amino acids. V was pared by 0 bases and J by 7 bases, with 12 bases between. The CDR3 sequence: CASSLEVGGGEKLFF. The CDR3 nucleotides read TGTGCCAGCAGCTTAGAGGTTGGGGGTGGTGAAAAACTGTTTTTT.

This chain connects TRBV19 to TRBJ2-2; tentatively, D is TRBD1 or TRBD2 (6 bases each). In germline, CDR1 is LNHDA, CDR2 SQIVND (reference sequence). V lost 9 bases and J 3 bases, leaving 14 bases between the germline ends. CDR3 length: 14 amino acids. The CDR3 loop is CASRGGGHTGELFF. The CDR3 DNA reads TGTGCCAGCCGCGGAGGGGGGCACACCGGGGAGCTGTTTTTT.

The chain carries TRBV19 and TRBJ2-1, with D uncertain. The germline gives CDR1 LNHDA, CDR2 SQIVND (reference sequence). The CDR3 is made up of 13 amino acids. Trimming removed 3 bases at V and 3 bases at J, with 6 bases between. DNA for the CDR3: TGTGCCAGTAGTATCTTTCTCTACAATGAGCAGTTCTTC. It yields the protein CASSIFLYNEQFF.

The chain recombines TRBV27 with TRBJ2-1, with no clear D. This CDR3 spans 18 amino acids. CDR1 is MNHEY, CDR2 SMNVEV, per germline (reference sequence). Trimming pared 6 bases from V and 0 bases from J, leaving 21 bases between. In DNA, the CDR3 is TGTGCCAGCAGACTATGGGGAAGCGAGGTGAGCTCCTACAATGAGCAGTTCTTC. This gives the protein CASRLWGSEVSSYNEQFF.

The J gene is TRBJ2-2, the V gene TRBV2, with D perhaps TRBD1 (6 bases). Trimming took off 5 bases at V and 3 bases at J, with 13 bases between the two ends. This CDR3 has 15 amino acids. Germline CDR1 reads SNHLY; CDR2 reads FYNNEI. The CDR3 nucleotides read TGTGCCAGCAGTCTAAAGACAGGCGACACCGGGGAGCTGTTTTTT. It yields the protein CASSLKTGDTGELFF.

This clone is a singleton in its sample. The J gene is TRBJ1-5, the V gene TRBV5-1; 7 bases are shared with TRBD1. Germline CDR1 reads SGHRS; CDR2 reads YFSETQ. J lost 4 bases, V lost 3 bases, and 1 base had no gene match. This CDR3 region has 13 residues. For the CDR3, the DNA is TGCGCCAGCAGCTCACAGGGGAATCAGCCCCAGCATTTT. It codes for CASSSQGNQPQHF.

The chain couples TRBV2 to TRBJ2-7; D gene uncertain. The CDR3 length is 13 residues. The germline V gene has CDR1 SNHLY and CDR2 FYNNEI. The V gene lost 9 bases and the J gene lost 0 bases, with 12 bases spanning the gap. In DNA, the CDR3 is TGTGCCAGGAATAGTCGTTACTCCTACGAGCAGTACTTC. Translation gives CARNSRYSYEQYF.

The chain uses TRBV30 and TRBJ2-3; 8 bases match TRBD2. The CDR3 covers 15 residues. Germline lookup yields CDR1 GTSNPN and CDR2 SVGIG (reference sequence). The V segment lost 4 bases and the J segment 4 bases; nucleotides outside the gene matches: 10. The CDR3 sequence is CAWTAGGGSPDTQYF. CDR3 bases: TGTGCCTGGACGGCGGGAGGAGGCTCCCCAGATACGCAGTATTTT.

V is TRBV9 and J is TRBJ2-5, with 10 bases lining up with TRBD1. Per the germline V gene, CDR1 is SGDLS and CDR2 is YYNGEE. CDR3 length: 17 residues. The V gene end was trimmed by 0 bases and the J gene end by 5 bases; junction bases not matched to a gene: 10. The DNA for the CDR3 is TGTGCCAGCAGCGTAGACGGGACAGGGGTCCGCGGGGAGACCCAGTACTTC. Amino acid sequence: CASSVDGTGVRGETQYF. Together with reference TRBV9 and TRBJ2-5, the CDR3 gives the full variable domain: DSGVTQTPKHLITATGQRVTLRCSPRSGDLSVYWYQQSLDQGLQFLIQYYNGEERAKGNILERFSAQQFPDLHSELNLSSLELGDSALYFCASSVDGTGVRGETQYFGPGTRLLVL.

The V gene is TRBV13, the J gene TRBJ2-3, with TRBD2 identical over 10 bases. The ends lost 5 bases at V and 5 bases at J; junction bases unmatched: 7. The CDR3 has 15 amino acids. CDR1 is PRHDT and CDR2 is FYEKMQ in the germline V gene (reference sequence). CDR3 DNA sequence: TGTGCCAGCAGCATCCTAGCGGGAGCGGGAGATACGCAGTATTTT. Amino acids: CASSILAGAGDTQYF.

This clone was observed a single time. The chain is built from TRBV6-5 and TRBJ2-5; TRBD1 agrees at 9 bases. CDR1 MNHEY and CDR2 SVGAGI come from the germline V gene. CDR3 length: 14 amino acids. The V gene end was trimmed by 5 bases and the J gene end by 1 base; junction bases not matched to a gene: 2. The CDR3 nucleotides read TGTGCCAGCAGTCCGACAGGGGGCCAAGAGACCCAGTACTTC. Its protein is CASSPTGGQETQYF.

The chain recombines TRBV19 with TRBJ1-5; 9 bases match TRBD1. The CDR3 length is 15 residues. V was clipped by 4 bases and J by 5 bases; unmatched bases: 6. Germline loops: CDR1 LNHDA, CDR2 SQIVND (reference sequence). The chain's CDR3 is CASSTTGDRDQPQHF. Written as DNA, the CDR3 is TGTGCCAGTAGTACTACAGGGGACAGGGATCAGCCCCAGCATTTT.

The chain links TRBV6-6 to TRBJ1-1, with D unresolved. Germline V gene sequence: CDR1 MNHNY, CDR2 SVGAGI (reference sequence). The CDR3 totals 13 residues. Trimming removed 6 bases at V and 1 base at J, with 9 bases between. CDR3 protein: CASSLRENTEAFF. The CDR3, as DNA: TGTGCCAGCAGCCTACGTGAGAACACTGAAGCTTTCTTT.

The gene calls are TRBV7-2 and TRBJ1-2; 7 positions agree with TRBD1. CDR1 and CDR2 (germline): SGHTA, FQGNSA. The CDR3 consists of 13 residues. After removal of 5 bases from V and 7 bases from J, the junction contained 7 bases not matched to a gene. This CDR3 reads CASSTDRDLGYTF. The CDR3 DNA is TGTGCCAGCAGCACCGACAGGGACCTTGGCTACACCTTC.

J is TRBJ2-5 and V is TRBV19; 7 positions match TRBD1. The CDR3 loop spans 13 amino acids. After removal of 8 bases from V and 4 bases from J, the junction contained 7 bases not matched to a gene. Germline CDR1 is LNHDA and CDR2 is SQIVND (reference sequence). CDR3 bases: TGTGCCAGTTCCGAGGGGGACAGAGAGACCCAGTACTTC. Translated: CASSEGDRETQYF.